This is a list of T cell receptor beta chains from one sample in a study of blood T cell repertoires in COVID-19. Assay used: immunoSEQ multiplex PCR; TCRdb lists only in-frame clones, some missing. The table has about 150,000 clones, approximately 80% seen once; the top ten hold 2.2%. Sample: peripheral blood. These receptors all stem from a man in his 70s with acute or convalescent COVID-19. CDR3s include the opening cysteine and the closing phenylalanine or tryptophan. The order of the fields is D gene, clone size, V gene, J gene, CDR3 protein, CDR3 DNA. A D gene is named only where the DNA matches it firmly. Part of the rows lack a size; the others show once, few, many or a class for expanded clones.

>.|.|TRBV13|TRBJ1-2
CASSQSPLSRRGADGYTF
TGTGCCAGCAGCCAAAGCCCCTTATCGAGGAGGGGAGCGGATGGCTACACCTTC
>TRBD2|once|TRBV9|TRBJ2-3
CASSVRTGLAGTDTQYF
TGTGCCAGCAGCGTACGGACGGGACTAGCGGGCACAGATACGCAGTATTTT
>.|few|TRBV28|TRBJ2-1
CASSLLPSADNEQFF
TGTGCCAGCAGTTTACTTCCTAGCGCGGATAATGAGCAGTTCTTC
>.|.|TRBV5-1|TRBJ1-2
CASSLEGARGYTF
TGCGCCAGCAGCTTGGAAGGGGCTAGAGGCTACACCTTC
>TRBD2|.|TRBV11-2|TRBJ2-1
CASSRHGTSRYNEQFF
TGTGCCAGCAGCCGTCATGGGACTAGCCGCTACAATGAGCAGTTCTTC
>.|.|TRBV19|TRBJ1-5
CATADTNQPQHF
TGTGCCACTGCGGACACCAATCAGCCCCAGCATTTT
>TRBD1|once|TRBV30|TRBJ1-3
CAWSATGTGAGNTIYF
TGTGCCTGGAGTGCAACCGGGACAGGGGCCGGAAACACCATATATTTT
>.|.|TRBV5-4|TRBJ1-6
CASSLRSSYNSPLHF
TGTGCCAGCAGCTTGAGGAGCTCCTATAATTCACCCCTCCACTTT
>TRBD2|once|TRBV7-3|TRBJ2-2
CASSLLGGGRTGELFF
TGTGCCAGCAGCTTACTCGGCGGGGGACGCACCGGGGAGCTGTTTTTT
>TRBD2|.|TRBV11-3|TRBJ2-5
CASSLGQAGDKQETQYF
TGTGCCAGCAGCTTAGGCCAAGCGGGGGATAAACAAGAGACCCAGTACTTC
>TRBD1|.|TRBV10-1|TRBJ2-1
CASTRRGTGYNEQFF
TGCGCCAGCACCCGCAGGGGGACCGGCTACAATGAGCAGTTCTTC
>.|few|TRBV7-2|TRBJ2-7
CASSLWGSSYEQYF
TGTGCCAGCAGCTTATGGGGCAGTTCCTACGAGCAGTACTTC
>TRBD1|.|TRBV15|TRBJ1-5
CATSRSLGGQDQPQHF
TGTGCCACCAGCAGATCCCTCGGGGGACAGGATCAGCCCCAGCATTTT
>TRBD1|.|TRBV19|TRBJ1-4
CATSGQANEKLFF
TGTGCCACTTCCGGACAGGCTAATGAAAAACTGTTTTTT
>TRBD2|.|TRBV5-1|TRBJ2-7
CASRRGGSYEQYF
TGCGCCAGCAGGCGGGGGGGATCCTACGAGCAGTACTTC
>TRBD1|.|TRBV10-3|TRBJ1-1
CAISESGTGGAFF
TGTGCCATCAGTGAATCGGGGACAGGGGGAGCTTTCTTT
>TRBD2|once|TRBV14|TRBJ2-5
CASSQLSGSGETQYF
TGTGCCAGCAGCCAACTTAGCGGGAGCGGAGAGACCCAGTACTTC
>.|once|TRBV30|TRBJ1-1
CAWTNRESASFF
TGTGCCTGGACAAACAGGGAAAGCGCGTCTTTCTTT
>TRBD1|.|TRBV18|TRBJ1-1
CASSPGQENLGAFF
TGTGCCAGCTCACCGGGACAGGAAAACTTGGGGGCTTTCTTT
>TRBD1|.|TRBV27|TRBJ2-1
CASTGQDPNRDEQFF
TGTGCCAGCACAGGACAGGATCCCAATCGGGATGAGCAGTTCTTC
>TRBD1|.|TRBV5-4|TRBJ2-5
CASSTRTGEETQYF
TGTGCCAGCAGCACACGCACAGGGGAAGAGACCCAGTACTTC
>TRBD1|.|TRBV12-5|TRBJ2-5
CASAPWGQGRETQYF
TGTGCTAGTGCCCCGTGGGGACAGGGACGGGAGACCCAGTACTTC
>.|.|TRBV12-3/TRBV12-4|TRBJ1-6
CASSPGERSPLHF
TGTGCCAGCAGTCCAGGGGAGAGATCACCCCTCCACTTT
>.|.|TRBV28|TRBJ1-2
CASSTNQGYYGYTF
TGTGCCAGCAGTACAAACCAGGGGTACTATGGCTACACCTTC
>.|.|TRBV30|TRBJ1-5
CAWSSQRGGAGPQHF
TGTGCCTGGAGTAGTCAGCGCGGAGGCGCCGGGCCCCAGCATTTT
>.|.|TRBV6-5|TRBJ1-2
CASTNREVNGYTF
TGTGCCAGCACCAATCGGGAGGTTAATGGCTACACCTTC
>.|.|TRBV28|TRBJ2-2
CASSLTGMNTGELFF
TGTGCCAGCAGTTTAACGGGGATGAACACCGGGGAGCTGTTTTTT
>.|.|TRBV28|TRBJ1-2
CALGGDYGYTF
TGTGCCCTAGGGGGGGACTATGGCTACACCTTC
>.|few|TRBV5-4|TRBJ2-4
CASSSDSGKNIQYF
TGTGCCAGCAGCTCTGACAGCGGGAAAAACATTCAGTACTTC
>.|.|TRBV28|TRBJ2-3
CASALSRRLRDTQYF
TGTGCCAGCGCCCTTTCACGCCGGTTAAGAGATACGCAGTATTTT
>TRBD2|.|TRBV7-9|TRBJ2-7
CASSPAFGTSGEQYF
TGTGCCAGCAGCCCGGCGTTTGGGACTAGCGGAGAGCAGTACTTC
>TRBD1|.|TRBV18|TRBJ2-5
CASSPPGQGQETQYF
TGTGCCAGCTCACCCCCGGGACAGGGTCAGGAGACCCAGTACTTC